These T cell receptor beta chains were read from a single sample in a study of shared clonotypes between healthy human individuals. TCRdb's table, derived via immunoSEQ multiplex PCR, lists solely in-frame clones and lacks some. The sample carries about 2,200,000 clones, approximately 94% recorded once. Sequenced input: naive CD8+ T cells from PBMCs. The receptor set was obtained from a man between 18 and 35 years old in good health. Some clones in this sample may be carry-over from other donors' samples. Both conserved end residues are part of each CDR3. A D gene is named only where the DNA matches it firmly. The size field is filled for only some rows; it gives once, few, many or a size class.

j_call: TRBJ1-1; clone_size: .; d_call: TRBD1; v_call: TRBV2; cdr3_nt: TGTGCCAGCAGTGCGTCCCCAACAGGGGGCACTGAAGCTTTCTTT; cdr3_aa: CASSASPTGGTEAFF
j_call: TRBJ2-1; clone_size: .; d_call: TRBD2; v_call: TRBV28; cdr3_nt: TGTGCCAGCAGTTTACCAACCGGGACTAGCGGGGTCAATGAGCAGTTCTTC; cdr3_aa: CASSLPTGTSGVNEQFF
j_call: TRBJ2-1; clone_size: .; d_call: TRBD2; v_call: TRBV7-6; cdr3_nt: TGTGCCAGCAGCCCTAGCCCCTCACTAGCGGCAGGGGATGAGCAGTTCTTC; cdr3_aa: CASSPSPSLAAGDEQFF
j_call: TRBJ2-5; clone_size: .; d_call: .; v_call: TRBV30; cdr3_nt: TGTGCCTGGAGGACGGCGAGGCTCGGTGAGACCCAGTACTTC; cdr3_aa: CAWRTARLGETQYF
j_call: TRBJ2-7; clone_size: once; d_call: TRBD2; v_call: TRBV19; cdr3_nt: TGTGCCAGTAGTTTCGGACTAGCGGGACCCTACGAGCAGTACTTC; cdr3_aa: CASSFGLAGPYEQYF
j_call: TRBJ2-6; clone_size: .; d_call: .; v_call: TRBV10-3; cdr3_nt: TGTGCCATCAGTGAGTCGGGAGGAACAGGGGCCAACGTCCTGACTTTC; cdr3_aa: CAISESGGTGANVLTF
j_call: TRBJ2-1; clone_size: .; d_call: TRBD2; v_call: TRBV9; cdr3_nt: TGTGCCAGCAGCGTAGAAAGCGGGACGGCCAATGAGCAGTTCTTC; cdr3_aa: CASSVESGTANEQFF
j_call: TRBJ2-1; clone_size: .; d_call: .; v_call: TRBV28; cdr3_nt: TGTGCCAGCAGTGCATTCAGGGATCGGCATGAGCAGTTCTTC; cdr3_aa: CASSAFRDRHEQFF
j_call: TRBJ2-7; clone_size: .; d_call: TRBD1; v_call: TRBV6-5; cdr3_nt: TGTGCCAGCAGTCACCTGACAGGGAGCGAGCAGTACTTC; cdr3_aa: CASSHLTGSEQYF
j_call: TRBJ1-2; clone_size: once; d_call: .; v_call: TRBV28; cdr3_nt: TGTGCCAGCAGTTCGACAGGATTCCTCTGGGGCTACACCTTC; cdr3_aa: CASSSTGFLWGYTF
j_call: TRBJ2-1; clone_size: .; d_call: .; v_call: TRBV10-1; cdr3_nt: TGCGCCAGCAGTACAGGGAATGAGCAGTTCTTC; cdr3_aa: CASSTGNEQFF
j_call: TRBJ2-1; clone_size: .; d_call: TRBD2; v_call: TRBV4-2; cdr3_nt: TGTGCCAGCAGCCAAGATCCGTCACTAGCGGACCCTTACAATGAGCAGTTCTTC; cdr3_aa: CASSQDPSLADPYNEQFF